This T cell receptor (beta chain) was captured by sequencing in a study of shared clonotypes between healthy human individuals. Findings and limits, study-wide: Blood was the sole source, and tissue repertoires probably differ.

Donors had no recently reported acute infections or vaccinations and were HIV-negative. Caucasian adults residing in Nashville, Tennessee made up all the donors. Sequencing was performed with immunoSEQ multiplex PCR; in TCRdb, only in-frame clones are kept and a portion is missing. The repertoire holds about half a million clones, with 70% to 80% as singletons. This CDR3 has 12 residues. The V end lost 4 bases, the J end lost 3 bases, and 6 bases lay between the germline ends. Germline CDR1 and CDR2: MGHDK and SYGVNS. Concerning this clone: As yet, its antigen is unknown.

The source of this sequence is a woman aged 35 to 49 in good health. Some clones in this sample may be carry-over from other donors' samples. Sequencing used PBMCs. The chain uses TRBV25-1 and TRBJ2-5; D is ambiguous. The chain's CDR3 is CASSAGKETQYF. CDR3 bases: TGTGCCAGCAGTGCCGGTAAAGAGACCCAGTACTTC.